This TCR beta chain was documented in a study of cytomegalovirus exposure and HLA in healthy donors. The study's findings and limits: It was shown in a later analysis that HLA-associated TCR beta chains were more clonally expanded than other, equally common chains. A later analysis found common viral pathogens apparently linked to several of the most significant clusters.

At collection, donors were nominally healthy, but unrecorded immune exposures were probable. This clone was counted only a few times. Its antigen is still unknown. It was with 60 Vbeta and 13 Jbeta primers that the PCR ran. Profiled with immunoSEQ multiplex PCR; TCRdb holds only in-frame clones, not every one. The sample contains 150,000 to 250,000 clones, 60% to 85% of which appear only once. J lost 3 bases, V lost 2 bases, and 3 bases had no gene match. There are 14 residues in the CDR3. Germline lookup yields CDR1 MNHNY and CDR2 SVGAGI (reference sequence). Input material: PBMCs. The chain links TRBV6-6 to TRBJ1-1; TRBD1 matches 7 bases. This TCR was recovered from a girl under 18 in good health and CMV-seropositive. CDR3 region: CASSYPGQDTEAFF. The CDR3 DNA sequence: TGTGCCAGCAGTTACCCAGGACAGGACACTGAAGCTTTCTTT.